This T cell receptor (beta chain) stems from a study of blood T cell repertoires in COVID-19. Only in-frame clones appear in the TCRdb table, and some are missing; sequencing was by immunoSEQ multiplex PCR. Of over 400,000 clones listed, 75% to 90% are singletons. The study recruited people aged about 18 to 90 years across approximately 23 US areas. What the recovered Cohort 3 donors had was two negative PCRs, clearance, or symptom resolution. With 1 base removed from V and 7 bases from J, the gap between germline ends came to 4 bases. The germline gives CDR1 SGHDN, CDR2 FVKESK. CDR3 length equals 12 residues.

This clonotype was obtained from a woman in her sixties or seventies who had recovered from COVID-19. This rearrangement joins TRBV14 to TRBJ2-2; D is uncertain. The sequencing sample was made of PBMCs or T cells enriched from blood (not recorded which). This chain's CDR3 is CASSQVNGELFF. The CDR3 region has the DNA TGTGCCAGCAGCCAAGTTAACGGGGAGCTGTTTTTT.